Presented here are 8 T cell receptor beta chains from one specimen sequenced in a study of blood T cell repertoires in COVID-19. TCRdb's copy holds only in-frame clones and misses some; the assay was immunoSEQ multiplex PCR. The repertoire holds around 250,000 clones, with roughly 88% as singletons. What was sequenced was peripheral blood. All receptors derive from a woman of 80 years or more with COVID-19, enrolled during active disease.

About this clone itself: Other DNA sequences within the sample encode an identical CDR3. The chain combines TRBV7-9 with TRBJ1-1, with a weak D call TRBD1 (5 bases). Germline V gives CDR1 SEHNR, CDR2 FQNEAQ (reference sequence). V was shortened by 1 base and J by 1 base, with 7 bases between the two germline ends. This CDR3 is 14 amino acids long. CDR3 sequence reads: CASSLDGGNTEAFF. The DNA of the CDR3 is TGTGCCAGCAGCTTAGACGGGGGGAACACTGAAGCTTTCTTT.

The sample holds one count of this clone. The V gene is TRBV5-1, the J gene TRBJ2-3; unclear D gene. The CDR3 totals 14 residues. The V end was cut by 5 bases, the J end by 0 bases, with 10 bases between. In germline, CDR1 is SGHRS, CDR2 YFSETQ. The CDR3 here is CASRSTSSTDTQYF. The CDR3 region has the DNA TGCGCCAGCAGGAGTACCTCTAGCACAGATACGCAGTATTTT. Combining the CDR3 with reference TRBV5-1 and TRBJ2-3 gives the whole variable domain KAGVTQTPRYLIKTRGQQVTLSCSPISGHRSVSWYQQTPGQGLQFLFEYFSETQRNKGNFPGRFSGRQFSNSRSEMNVSTLELGDSALYLCASRSTSSTDTQYFGPGTRLTVL.

The chain has TRBV25-1 and TRBJ1-1; 9 positions agree with TRBD1. CDR3 length: 16 residues. CDR1 and CDR2 from the germline V gene are MGHDK and SYGVNS. The J segment lost 5 bases and the V segment lost 4 bases, leaving 11 bases of the junction unmatched. The CDR3 spells CASSGHTGTGSTEAFF. CDR3 sequence (DNA): TGTGCCAGCAGTGGTCACACCGGGACAGGGTCTACTGAAGCTTTCTTT.

The chain is built from TRBV28 and TRBJ1-2; TRBD1 matches 7 bases. The germline V gene has CDR1 MDHEN and CDR2 SYDVKM. CDR3 size: 14 residues. V lost 1 base, J lost 5 bases, and 4 bases stayed unmatched. CDR3 sequence reads: CASSLLGRGYGYTF. For the CDR3, the DNA is TGTGCCAGCAGTTTATTAGGCAGGGGGTATGGCTACACCTTC.

This sequence joins TRBV15 and TRBJ2-1, with 8 bases aligning to TRBD1. The CDR3 loop spans 15 amino acids. The V gene's germline CDR1 is LNHNV and CDR2 YYDKDF (reference sequence). Germline trimming cut 0 bases from V and 6 bases from J; bases unmatched to any gene: 4. CDR3 DNA: TGTGCCACCAGCAGAGACAGGGGGCCGAGCAATGAGCAGTTCTTC. The encoded protein is CATSRDRGPSNEQFF.

On this clone: Additional DNA sequences in this sample encode the identical CDR3. The chain couples TRBV3-1 (or the pseudogene TRBV3-2) to TRBJ2-1; D ambiguous. V gave up 1 base and J gave up 7 bases, with 5 bases separating them. The CDR3 totals 12 residues. The V gene's germline CDR1 is LGHDT and CDR2 YNNKEL (reference sequence). CDR3 in amino acids: CASSQVRNEQFF. The CDR3 DNA reads TGTGCCAGCAGCCAAGTCCGGAATGAGCAGTTCTTC.

The V gene is TRBV6-2 or TRBV6-3, the J gene TRBJ1-1; weak D call: TRBD1 (5 bases). V was pared by 0 bases and J by 0 bases, with 11 bases between. The CDR3 length is 16 residues. CDR1 MNHEY and CDR2 SVGEGT come from the germline V gene. CDR3 sequence reads: CASSYSSAGLNTEAFF. The CDR3 DNA is TGTGCCAGCAGTTACTCGAGTGCAGGGTTGAACACTGAAGCTTTCTTT.

The rearrangement uses TRBV7-3 and TRBJ2-2; TRBD1 is a possible D gene (6 bases). CDR1 is SGHTA and CDR2 is FQGTGA in the germline V gene. V lost 2 bases and J lost 7, with 17 bases in between. CDR3 length equals 16 residues. The CDR3 sequence is CASSLRQGFEGGELFF. CDR3 in DNA: TGTGCCAGCAGCTTACGGCAGGGGTTCGAGGGCGGGGAGCTGTTTTTT.